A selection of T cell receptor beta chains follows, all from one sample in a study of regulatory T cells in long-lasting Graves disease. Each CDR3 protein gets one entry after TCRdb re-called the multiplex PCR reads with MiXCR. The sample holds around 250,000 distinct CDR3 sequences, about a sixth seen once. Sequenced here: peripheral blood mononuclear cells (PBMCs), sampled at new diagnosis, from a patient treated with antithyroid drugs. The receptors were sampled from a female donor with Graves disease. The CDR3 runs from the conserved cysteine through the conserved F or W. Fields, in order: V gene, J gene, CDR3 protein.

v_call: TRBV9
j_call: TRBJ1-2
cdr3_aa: CASSAVARDYTF

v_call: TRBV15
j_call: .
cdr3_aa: CATSGWGAVQETQYF

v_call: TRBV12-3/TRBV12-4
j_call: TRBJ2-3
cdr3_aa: CASSGRGIRTSGERRATQYF

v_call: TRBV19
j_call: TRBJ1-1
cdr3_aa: CASSPQGAGTEAFF

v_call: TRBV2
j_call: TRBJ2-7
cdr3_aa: CASSGNSGTGSSYEQYF

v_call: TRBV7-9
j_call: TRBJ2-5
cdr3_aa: CASSLVLGRVIYETQYF

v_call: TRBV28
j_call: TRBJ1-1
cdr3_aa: CASSSPPGTAQAFF

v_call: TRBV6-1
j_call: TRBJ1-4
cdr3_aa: CASSEGTIVGFEKLFF

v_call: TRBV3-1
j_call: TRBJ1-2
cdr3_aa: CASSQNQPSGSSF

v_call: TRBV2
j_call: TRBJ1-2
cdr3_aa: CASSDWAENGYTF

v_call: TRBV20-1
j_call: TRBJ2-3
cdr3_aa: CSARGGAGQATDTQYF

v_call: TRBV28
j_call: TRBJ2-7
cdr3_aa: CASRSPTSGPDQQYF

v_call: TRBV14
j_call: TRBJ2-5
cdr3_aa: CASSQGLKATLETQYF

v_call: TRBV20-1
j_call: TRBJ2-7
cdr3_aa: CSARDPSRTGGYEQYF

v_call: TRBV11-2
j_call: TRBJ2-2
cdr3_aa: CASSLTATVPNTGELFF

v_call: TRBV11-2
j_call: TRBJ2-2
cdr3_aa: CASSSSRDFFTGELFF

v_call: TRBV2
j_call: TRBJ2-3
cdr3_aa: CASSETSGRSDTQYF

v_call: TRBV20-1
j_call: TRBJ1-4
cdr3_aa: CSAEVAGQDNEKLFF

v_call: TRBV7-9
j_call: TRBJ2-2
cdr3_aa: CAVNVGGELFF

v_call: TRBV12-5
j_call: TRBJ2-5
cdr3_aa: CASGLDQETQYF

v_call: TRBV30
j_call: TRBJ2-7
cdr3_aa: CAWSVTISYEQYF

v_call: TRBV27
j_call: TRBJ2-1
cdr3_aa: CASRRLSYNEQFF

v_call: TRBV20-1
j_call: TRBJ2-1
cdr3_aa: CSVQRSSYNEQLF

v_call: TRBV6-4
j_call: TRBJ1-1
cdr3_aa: CASSASDHTEAFF

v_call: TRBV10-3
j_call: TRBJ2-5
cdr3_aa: CAISEMAAQETQYF

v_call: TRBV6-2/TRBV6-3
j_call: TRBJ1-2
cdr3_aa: CASSYGSGYGYTF

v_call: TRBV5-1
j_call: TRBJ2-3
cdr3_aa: CASSPRRGDYPDTQYF

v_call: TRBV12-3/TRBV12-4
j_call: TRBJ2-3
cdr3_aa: CASSPRGEEREIDTQYF

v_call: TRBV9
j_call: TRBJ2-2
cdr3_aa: CASSRLGTGELFF

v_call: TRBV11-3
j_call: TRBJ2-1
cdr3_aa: CASSPTSPYNEQFF

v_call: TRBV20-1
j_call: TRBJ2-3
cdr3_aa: CSASQLAGGPVDTQYF

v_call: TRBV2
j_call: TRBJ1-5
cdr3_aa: CASSSTGTQPQHF

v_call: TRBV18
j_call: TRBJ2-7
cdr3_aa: CASSSSRGSEQYF

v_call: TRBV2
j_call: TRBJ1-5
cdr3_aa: CASRARTGNQPQHF

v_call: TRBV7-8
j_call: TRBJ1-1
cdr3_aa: CASSSAGGPNTEAFF

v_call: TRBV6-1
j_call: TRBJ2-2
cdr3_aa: CASIVRDRLNTGELFF

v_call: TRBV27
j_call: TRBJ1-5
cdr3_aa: CASSLGQGGQPQHF

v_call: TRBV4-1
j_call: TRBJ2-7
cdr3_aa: CASSQVSGPSYEQYF

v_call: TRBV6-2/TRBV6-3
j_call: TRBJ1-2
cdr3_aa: CASSYSFRGHYGYTF

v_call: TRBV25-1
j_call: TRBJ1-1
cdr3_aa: CASSGIGGYDTEAFF

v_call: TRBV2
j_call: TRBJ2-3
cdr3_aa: CASSVGLSTDTQYF

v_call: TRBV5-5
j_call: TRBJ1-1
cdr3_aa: CASSPSGYTEAFF

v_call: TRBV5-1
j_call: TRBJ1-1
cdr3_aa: CASSQKGFRTEAFF

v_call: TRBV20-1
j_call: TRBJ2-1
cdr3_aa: CSARDISSYNEQFF

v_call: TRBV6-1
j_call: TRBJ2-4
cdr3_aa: CASRHGTEGDIQYF

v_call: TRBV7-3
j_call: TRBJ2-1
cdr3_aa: CASSPTSGIGNEQFF

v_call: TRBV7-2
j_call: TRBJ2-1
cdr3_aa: CASSLVSRGDEQFF

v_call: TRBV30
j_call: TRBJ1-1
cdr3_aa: CAWDREGTEAFF

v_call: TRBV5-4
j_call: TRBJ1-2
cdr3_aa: CASSLGTDLYGYTF

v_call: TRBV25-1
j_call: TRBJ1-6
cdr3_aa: CASSAAVRGSGMDNSPLHF

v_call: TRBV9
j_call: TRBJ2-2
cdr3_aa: CASIAGVGWTGELFF

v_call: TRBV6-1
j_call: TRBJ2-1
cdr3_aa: CASSQTSAEGDEQFF

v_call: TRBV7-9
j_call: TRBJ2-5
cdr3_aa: CASSKGLAGVETQYF

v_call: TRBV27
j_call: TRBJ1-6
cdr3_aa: CASSSFTGRGDSPLHF

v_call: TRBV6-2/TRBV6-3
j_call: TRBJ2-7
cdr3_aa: CATTDSYEQYF

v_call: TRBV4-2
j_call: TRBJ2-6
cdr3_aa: CASSQDTAGAGANVLTF

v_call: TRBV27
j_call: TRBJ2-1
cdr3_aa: CASSLSGAENEQFF

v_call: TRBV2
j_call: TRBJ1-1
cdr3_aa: CASSEQGPRMNTEAFF

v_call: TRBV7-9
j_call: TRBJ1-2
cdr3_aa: CASSLLLGNYGYTF